The T cell receptor (beta chain) described here comes from a study of blood T cell repertoires in COVID-19. The overall study: Italy, Spain and the United States were the sources of the convalescent and acute COVID-19 samples.

Original analysis: Amplification from reference gene primers served as the basis for estimated nucleated cell counts. Using immunoSEQ multiplex PCR, the repertoire was profiled, and TCRdb retains in-frame clones only, with some absent. V and J calls and clone size are copied from that table; D and trimming were computed from the DNA. The repertoire holds about 230,000 clones, about 84% seen once, with roughly 1.8% in the top ten. The CDR3 has 15 amino acids. With 6 bases clipped from V and 1 base from J, the junction kept 2 bases outside the gene matches. CDR1 is MNHNY, CDR2 SVGAGI, per germline (reference sequence). Participant-given clinical history determined each cohort assignment. Two negative PCRs, clearance, or symptom resolution characterized the recovered Cohort 3 donors.

The source of this sequence is a man in his fifties or sixties who had recovered from COVID-19. The chain is built from TRBV6-6 and TRBJ2-2, with 10 positions matching TRBD1. The sequenced material came from PBMCs or T cells enriched from blood (not recorded which). Written as DNA, the CDR3 is TGTGCCAGCAGCGGGGACAGGGGGAACACCGGGGAGCTGTTTTTT. Amino acid sequence: CASSGDRGNTGELFF.